This T cell receptor beta chain derives from a study of T cell repertoires in aging, cancer and after chemotherapy. The template was genomic DNA from peripheral blood, not RNA. V lost 4 bases to trimming and J lost 6 bases, with 9 bases between them. CDR3 size: 13 residues. Germline CDR1 reads MNHEY; CDR2 reads SVGEGT. Rearranged V-D-J TRB sequences were amplified with a mixed TRB-A/B primer pool. TCRdb independently ran MiXCR on the multiplex PCR reads; one entry per CDR3 protein. This table has 450 to 550 distinct CDR3 sequences, 76% appearing once. The sequencing input was blood. This chain connects TRBV6-2 or TRBV6-3 to TRBJ2-2; possibly TRBD2 for D (5 bases). This TCR derives from a human donor with a solid tumor. The CDR3 DNA sequence: TGTGCCAGCAGTTGGACTGAATCCGGGGAGCTGTTTTTT. Translating gives CASSWTESGELFF.